One sample yielded the 28 T cell receptor beta chains listed below, sequenced in a study of shared clonotypes between healthy human individuals. Repertoires were generated with immunoSEQ multiplex PCR, while TCRdb's copy carries only in-frame clones and drops some. This table has 2 million to 2.5 million clones, approximately 95% appearing once. The sample consisted of naive CD4+ T cells from PBMCs. Described subset: CD45RA+ positively selected. These receptors were collected from a man aged 18 to 29 in good health. Some clones in this sample may be carry-over from other donors' samples.

The J gene is TRBJ2-1, the V gene TRBV18; 11 bases agree with TRBD2. J lost 9 bases, V lost 3 bases, and 10 bases had no gene match. This CDR3 is 16 amino acids long. CDR1 is KGHSH, CDR2 LQKENI, per germline. The CDR3 coding sequence is TGTGCCAGCTCACCCCAGGCTAGCGGGGGGTATGGTGAGCAGTTCTTC. The encoded protein is CASSPQASGGYGEQFF. Looking up the rest from reference TRBV18 and TRBJ2-1 gives the full variable domain: NAGVMQNPRHLVRRRGQEARLRCSPMKGHSHVYWYRQLPEEGLKFMVYLQKENIIDESGMPKERFSAEFPKEGPSILRIQQVVRGDSAAYFCASSPQASGGYGEQFFGPGTRLTVL.

The gene calls are TRBV7-2 and TRBJ2-7; 7 bases agree with TRBD2. This CDR3 is built from 15 residues. Per germline, CDR1 SGHTA and CDR2 FQGNSA. The trim removed 3 bases at V and 0 bases at J, leaving 5 bases unmatched. Written as DNA, the CDR3 is TGTGCCAGCAGCTTCGCGGGAGCCTTCTCCTACGAGCAGTACTTC. Translation: CASSFAGAFSYEQYF. The variable domain in full, completed from reference TRBV7-2 and TRBJ2-7, reads GAGVSQSPSNKVTEKGKDVELRCDPISGHTALYWYRQSLGQGLEFLIYFQGNSAPDKSGLPSDRFSAERTGGSVSTLTIQRTQQEDSAVYLCASSFAGAFSYEQYFGPGTRLTVT.

The rearrangement uses TRBV6-5 and TRBJ1-2; the D gene is possibly TRBD1 (6 bases). CDR3 size: 13 residues. The germline gives CDR1 MNHEY, CDR2 SVGAGI. V lost 6 bases and J lost 6, with 14 bases in between. In DNA, the CDR3 is TGTGCCAGCAGACACACAGGGAAACATGGCTACACCTTC. Translated, it gives CASRHTGKHGYTF.

The chain recombines TRBV2 with TRBJ1-5, with 10 nucleotides matching TRBD1. CDR1 SNHLY and CDR2 FYNNEI come from the germline V gene. The CDR3 extends over 16 amino acids. V lost 5 bases, J lost 1 base, and 5 bases stayed unmatched. CDR3 DNA: TGTGCCAGCAGTCGGGGGGACAGGGGAAGCAATCAGCCCCAGCATTTT. Translation gives CASSRGDRGSNQPQHF.

This clone was recorded once. This chain joins TRBV7-2 and TRBJ2-5, with 9 bases matching TRBD1. Germline CDR1 reads SGHTA; CDR2 reads FQGNSA. V shed 4 bases, J shed 0 bases, and the junction held 3 bases outside the gene matches. This CDR3 contains 15 residues. The chain's CDR3 is CASSSDRGYQETQYF. The CDR3 coding sequence is TGTGCCAGCAGCTCCGACAGGGGGTACCAAGAGACCCAGTACTTC.

The chain combines TRBV19 with TRBJ2-2; D is perhaps TRBD1 or TRBD2 (6 bases each). The CDR3 consists of 13 residues. Per the germline V gene, CDR1 is LNHDA and CDR2 is SQIVND (reference sequence). Here the CDR3 DNA reads TGTGCGACGGGGGCCTGGGACACCGGGGAGCTGTTTTTT. It is translated as CATGAWDTGELFF.

This clone appeared a single time. The J gene is TRBJ2-3, the V gene TRBV9, with D possibly TRBD2 on 6 matching bases. The CDR3 covers 17 residues. In germline, CDR1 is SGDLS, CDR2 YYNGEE. The V end lost 0 bases, the J end lost 1 base, and 15 bases lay between the germline ends. CDR3 sequence (DNA): TGTGCCAGCAGCGTAGCGGGTCAGAGACTAGGCACAGATACGCAGTATTTT. This translates into CASSVAGQRLGTDTQYF.

With regard to this clone: This sample includes further DNA sequences coding for the same CDR3. This rearrangement joins TRBV5-1 to TRBJ1-1; D uncertain. CDR1 is SGHRS and CDR2 is YFSETQ in the germline V gene. The CDR3 runs to 14 residues. V was trimmed by 2 bases and J by 1 base, leaving 9 bases between them. Here the CDR3 reads CASSLGQSNTEAFF. CDR3 in DNA: TGCGCCAGCAGCTTAGGGCAGTCGAACACTGAAGCTTTCTTT.

The chain has TRBV28 and TRBJ1-5; D unresolved. Germline V lookup: CDR1 MDHEN, CDR2 SYDVKM. Trimming removed 10 bases from V and 3 bases from J, with 16 bases in between. The CDR3 is made up of 14 amino acids. The CDR3 DNA reads TGTGCCACCAAGGGCGGTTACTTCAATCAGCCCCAGCATTTT. Amino acids: CATKGGYFNQPQHF.

This rearrangement joins TRBV28 to TRBJ2-7; D remains unclear. This CDR3 has 13 residues. V lost 4 bases and J 5 bases, leaving 12 bases between the germline ends. Germline CDR1 MDHEN, CDR2 SYDVKM. As DNA, the CDR3 is TGTGCCAGCAGTTCCCAACCAACTAACGAGCAGTACTTC. It encodes CASSSQPTNEQYF.

The rearrangement links TRBV10-1 to TRBJ2-7; D is possibly TRBD2 (5 bases). The V and J ends lost 0 bases and 12 bases respectively, with 15 bases between them. Germline CDR1 is WNHNN and CDR2 is SYGVQD (reference sequence). CDR3 length equals 13 residues. The chain's CDR3 is CASSESVSTRRYF. For the CDR3, the DNA is TGCGCCAGCAGTGAGTCGGTGTCAACTAGGCGGTACTTC.

The DNA for the CDR3 is TGTGCCAGCAGCTTACTTGGAACTTCCAACGGGGAGCAGTTCTTC. Its protein product is CASSLLGTSNGEQFF. The chain combines TRBV7-3 with TRBJ2-1, with unresolved D. The CDR3 spans 15 residues. From germline, CDR1 is SGHTA and CDR2 FQGTGA. Trimming left V 2 bases short and J 10 bases short, with 18 bases between.

The chain employs TRBV28 and TRBJ1-1; weak D call: TRBD1 (5 bases). V lost 4 bases and J 0 bases, leaving 24 bases between the germline ends. Germline CDR1 MDHEN, CDR2 SYDVKM. The CDR3 length is 19 residues. The CDR3 DNA is TGTGCCAGCAGTTCAGGGCCCCCGATGACCTCTCGGATGAACACTGAAGCTTTCTTT. This gives the protein CASSSGPPMTSRMNTEAFF.

In the case of this clone: In the same sample, other DNA sequences code for this CDR3. The chain employs TRBV19 and TRBJ1-4, with a possible D match to TRBD1 (5 bases). Trimming removed 3 bases at V and 8 bases at J, with 7 bases between. Germline lookup yields CDR1 LNHDA and CDR2 SQIVND (reference sequence). The CDR3 runs 12 residues. CDR3 residues: CASSIWGEKLFF. The CDR3 DNA reads as TGTGCCAGTAGTATTTGGGGGGAAAAACTGTTTTTT.

For the CDR3, the DNA is TGTGCCAGCAGTGGTCGGACAGGGAAGACTGAAGCTTTCTTT. This encodes CASSGRTGKTEAFF. V gene TRBV6-1 combines with J gene TRBJ1-1, with 8 positions matching TRBD1. Germline V gene sequence: CDR1 MNHNS, CDR2 SASEGT. The CDR3 consists of 14 residues. Losses at the gene ends were 4 bases for V and 5 bases for J; bases not matched to a gene: 6.

The chain carries TRBV19 and TRBJ2-1; no clear D gene. Trimming took 3 bases from V and 6 from J, leaving 9 bases between them. The CDR3 has 13 residues. CDR1 and CDR2 from the germline V gene are LNHDA and SQIVND (reference sequence). CDR3 protein: CASSISVVNEQFF. The CDR3 DNA reads as TGTGCCAGTAGTATCTCAGTCGTCAATGAGCAGTTCTTC.

This chain connects TRBV15 to TRBJ2-5; no clear D. The V end was cut by 0 bases, the J end by 1 base, with 12 bases between. This CDR3 spans 16 amino acids. Germline V gives CDR1 LNHNV, CDR2 YYDKDF (reference sequence). The CDR3 DNA is TGTGCCACCAGCAGAGAAGGACCCCCCGTCCAAGAGACCCAGTACTTC. Translating gives CATSREGPPVQETQYF.

The J gene is TRBJ2-4, the V gene TRBV4-2; perhaps D is TRBD1 or TRBD2 (5 bases each). This CDR3 has 15 residues. The V gene lost 1 base and the J gene lost 1 base, with 8 bases spanning the gap. Germline CDR1 and CDR2: LGHNA and YNFKEQ. CDR3 nucleotides: TGTGCCAGCAGCCAAGGTGGGGGTGCCAAAAACATTCAGTACTTC. Protein: CASSQGGGAKNIQYF.

The rearrangement joins TRBV29-1 to TRBJ2-1; D remains unclear. Germline V gene data show CDR1 as SQVTM and CDR2 as ANQGSEA. The CDR3 has 14 amino acids. V dropped 6 bases and J dropped 3 bases, with 15 bases sitting between them. This CDR3 reads CSVGSQQRYNEQFF. The CDR3, as DNA: TGCAGCGTCGGGTCCCAGCAGCGCTACAATGAGCAGTTCTTC.

This chain joins TRBV2 and TRBJ1-2; 9 nucleotides agree with TRBD1. The CDR3 is made up of 13 amino acids. Germline assignment: CDR1 SNHLY and CDR2 FYNNEI. V was clipped by 8 bases and J by 7 bases; unmatched bases: 8. The CDR3 coding sequence is TGTGCCAGCGGGCCGGACAGGGGAGGTGGCTACACCTTC. Its translation is CASGPDRGGGYTF.

V is TRBV30 and J is TRBJ2-6, with 7 bases fitting TRBD1. The V gene's germline CDR1 is GTSNPN and CDR2 SVGIG (reference sequence). CDR3 length: 14 amino acids. Trimming at V came to 2 bases and at J to 2 bases, leaving 0 bases not matched to a gene. The CDR3 DNA sequence: TGTGCCTGGAGTACAGGGGCTGGGGCCAACGTCCTGACTTTC. Translating it yields CAWSTGAGANVLTF.

The J gene is TRBJ2-5, the V gene TRBV29-1; D may be TRBD1 or TRBD2 (7 bases each). CDR1 SQVTM and CDR2 ANQGSEA come from the germline V gene. The CDR3 extends over 14 amino acids. V lost 7 bases and J lost 5, with 20 bases in between. The CDR3 DNA is TGCAGCGGGGGGGGACAGCTTCTGCGGGAGACCCAGTACTTC. It codes for CSGGGQLLRETQYF.

The chain recombines TRBV5-1 with TRBJ1-5; no definite D call. The V end lost 4 bases, the J end lost 5 bases, and 13 bases lay between the germline ends. Germline V gene data show CDR1 as SGHRS and CDR2 as YFSETQ. CDR3 length: 14 residues. The CDR3 protein is CASSPEGLHQPQHF. CDR3 coding DNA: TGCGCCAGCAGCCCGGAGGGTTTGCATCAGCCCCAGCATTTT.

CDR3 nucleotide sequence: TGTGCCAGTAGTGAAACCATTTCAGGGGCCTACGAGCAGTACTTC. The encoded protein is CASSETISGAYEQYF. V and J are TRBV19 and TRBJ2-7; a possible D gene is TRBD1 (6 bases). The CDR3 is 15 amino acids. Germline V gene lookup returns CDR1 LNHDA and CDR2 SQIVND (reference sequence). V was cut by 5 bases and J by 2 bases, with 16 bases left in between. Full variable domain (rest looked up from reference TRBV19 and TRBJ2-7): DGGITQSPKYLFRKEGQNVTLSCEQNLNHDAMYWYRQDPGQGLRLIYYSQIVNDFQKGDIAEGYSVSREKKESFPLTVTSAQKNPTAFYLCASSETISGAYEQYFGPGTRLTVT.

The V and J genes are TRBV11-2 and TRBJ2-6, with a possible D match to TRBD2 (5 bases). The length of the CDR3 is 15 residues. In germline, CDR1 is SGHAT, CDR2 FQNNGV. V was cut by 6 bases and J by 4 bases, with 13 bases left in between. In DNA form, the CDR3 reads TGTGCCAGCAGGGCTTTGAGGGCCGGGGCCAACGTCCTGACTTTC. This translates into CASRALRAGANVLTF. The complete variable domain, with remaining parts taken from reference TRBV11-2 and TRBJ2-6, reads EAGVAQSPRYKIIEKRQSVAFWCNPISGHATLYWYQQILGQGPKLLIQFQNNGVVDDSQLPKDRFSAERLKGVDSTLKIQPAKLEDSAVYLCASRALRAGANVLTFGAGSRLTVL.

This chain joins TRBV5-4 and TRBJ2-5; D is perhaps TRBD1 or TRBD2 (5 bases each). Germline V gene data show CDR1 as SGHNT and CDR2 as YYREEE (reference sequence). The germline V and J ends were trimmed by 4 bases and 5 bases, with 21 bases remaining between them. The CDR3 covers 16 residues. As DNA, the CDR3 is TGTGCCAGCAGCCGAGCTACTCCGGGGCTCAAGGAGACCCAGTACTTC. Translated: CASSRATPGLKETQYF.

Comment on this clone: One junction end does not reproduce the germline sequence, and a read error may be involved. V is TRBV2 and J is TRBJ2-7; no clear D gene. There are 11 residues in the CDR3. Per the germline V gene, CDR1 is SNHLY and CDR2 is FYNNEI. The CDR3 protein is CASSENRFSKF. CDR3 DNA sequence: TGTGCCAGCAGTGAAAATCGATTCTCGAAATTC.

In this sample, this clone turned up once. V usage is TRBV18 and J usage is TRBJ2-3; a possible D gene is TRBD2 (6 bases). There are 21 residues in the CDR3. The germline gives CDR1 KGHSH, CDR2 LQKENI. Trimming shortened V by 5 bases and J by 3 bases, and 33 bases separated the two germline ends. CDR3 sequence: CASSTLPPFPGAVEGTDTQYF. Written as DNA, the CDR3 is TGTGCCAGCTCAACACTACCACCCTTCCCGGGAGCGGTAGAGGGTACAGATACGCAGTATTTT.